The entry that follows covers one T cell receptor beta chain sequence. The authors' processing: The authors estimated nucleated cell counts from reference gene primer amplification. Only in-frame clones appear in the TCRdb table, and some are missing; sequencing was by immunoSEQ multiplex PCR. Clone size and V and J calls were adopted from that table, with D and trimming inferred from the DNA. This table holds roughly 250,000 clones, approximately 82% found once. The CDR3 extends over 17 amino acids. J gave up 2 bases and V 5 bases, and 13 bases lay outside the gene matches. Germline-derived CDR1 and CDR2 are SGHTA and FQGNSA. This specimen comes from a study of blood T cell repertoires in COVID-19. As for the study in general: Samples representing acute and convalescent COVID-19 were sourced from the United States, Italy and Spain. In each case, the material was cDNA or gDNA derived from T cells, B-cell-depleted T cells, or PBMCs.

This chain joins TRBV7-2 and TRBJ1-2; 8 nucleotides match TRBD1. This clonotype was obtained from a woman older than 75 with active or convalescent COVID-19. Sequencing input: peripheral blood. CDR3: CASSRTAQGARNYGYTF. The CDR3 DNA follows: TGTGCCAGCAGCCGGACCGCGCAGGGGGCGCGGAACTATGGCTACACCTTC.